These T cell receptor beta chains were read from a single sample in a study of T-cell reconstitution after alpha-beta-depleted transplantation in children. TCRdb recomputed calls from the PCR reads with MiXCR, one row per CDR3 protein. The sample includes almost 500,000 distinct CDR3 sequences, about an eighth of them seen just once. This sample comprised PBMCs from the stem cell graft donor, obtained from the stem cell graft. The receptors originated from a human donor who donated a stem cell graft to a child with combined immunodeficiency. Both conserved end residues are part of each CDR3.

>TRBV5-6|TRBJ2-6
CASSFRGTVSGANVLTF
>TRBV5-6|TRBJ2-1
CASSISGTPPNEQFF
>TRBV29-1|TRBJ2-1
CSGQQGNEQFF
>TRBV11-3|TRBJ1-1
CASSLEGASTEAFF
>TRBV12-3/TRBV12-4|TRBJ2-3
CASSLVRSGGPDTQYF
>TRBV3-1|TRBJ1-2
CASSALGRPGSF
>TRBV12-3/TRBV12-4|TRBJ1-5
CASSTSSNQPQHF
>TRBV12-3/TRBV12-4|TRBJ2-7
CASSFGSGATYEQYF
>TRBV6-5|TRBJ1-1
CASSYGKGMAEAFF
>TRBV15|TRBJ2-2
CATSRTPGLASSGELFF
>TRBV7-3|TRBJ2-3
CASSPTGGGWSDTQYF
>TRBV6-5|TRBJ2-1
CVTQGGPGQFF
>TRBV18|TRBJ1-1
CASSSGTLNTEAFF
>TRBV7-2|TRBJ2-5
CASSLTRETQYF
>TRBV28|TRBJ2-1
CASSIKQGINEQFF
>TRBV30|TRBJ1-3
CAWSRSSSGNTIYF
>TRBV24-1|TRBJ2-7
CATGTSGSYEQYF
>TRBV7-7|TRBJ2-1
CASSLSGTNEQFF
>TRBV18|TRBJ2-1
CASSRLPGTGDNEQFF
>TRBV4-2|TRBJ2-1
CASSHQTGPFLSYNEQFF
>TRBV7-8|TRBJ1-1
CASSPHKPGTFF
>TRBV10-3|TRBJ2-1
CAIRGSGGGLSYNEQFF
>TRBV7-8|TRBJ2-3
CASSPTSGRAPSSSTDTQYF
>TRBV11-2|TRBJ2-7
CASSLDSGALRSYEQYF
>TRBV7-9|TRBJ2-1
CASSLMAGTDNEQFF
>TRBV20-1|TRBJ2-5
CSASRPGTDGREAQYF
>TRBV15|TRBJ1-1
CATSRTTGRTEAFF
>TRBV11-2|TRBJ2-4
CASSPSPGLAAIAKNIQYF
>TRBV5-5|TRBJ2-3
CASSLAASVGTDTQYF
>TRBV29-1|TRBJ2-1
CSVEGKDRLYNEQFF
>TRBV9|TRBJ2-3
CASSHLGGARTDTQYF
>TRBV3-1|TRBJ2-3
CASSSGGGGDTQYF
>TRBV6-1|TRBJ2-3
CASSQLRSSDTQYF
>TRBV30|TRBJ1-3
CAWSAAGSSGNTIYF
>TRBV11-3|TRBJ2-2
CASSLGPLVRELFF
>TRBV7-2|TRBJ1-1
CASSPDRGRSWQIYSEAFF
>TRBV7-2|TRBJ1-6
CASSLGGTSNSPLHF
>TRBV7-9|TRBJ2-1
CASTPNRGEGEQFF
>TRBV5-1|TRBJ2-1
CASSLVPGLASNEQFF
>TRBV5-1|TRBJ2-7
CASSLGQTDSYEQYF
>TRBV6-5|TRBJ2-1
CASSYGGLEQFF
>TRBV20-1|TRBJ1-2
CSASPIRDPGGNYGYTF
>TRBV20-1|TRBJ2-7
CSGRPGTSGRAGEQYF
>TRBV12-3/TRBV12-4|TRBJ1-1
CASRIGQGGSEAFF
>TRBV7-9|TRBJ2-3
CASTRLEGADTQYF
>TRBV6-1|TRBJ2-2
CASRFTGSTGELFF
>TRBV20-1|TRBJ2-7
CSAGGLAGPWEQYF
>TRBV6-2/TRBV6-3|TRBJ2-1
CASRTSGRAYNEQFF
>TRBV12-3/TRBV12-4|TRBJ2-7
CASSRREGLYEQYF
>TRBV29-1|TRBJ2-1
CSGRTSLYNEQFF
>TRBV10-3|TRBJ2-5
CAISEPTGGETQYF
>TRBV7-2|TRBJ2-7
CASSLGLDRSYEQYF
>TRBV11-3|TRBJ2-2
CASSSNGQGAGGELFF
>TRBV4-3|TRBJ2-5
CASSQEVRVGLGETQYF
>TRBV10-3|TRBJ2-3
CAIGGTSGSVVTQYF
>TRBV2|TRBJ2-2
CASTDFKSPNTGELFF